One sample yielded the 23 T cell receptor beta chains listed below, sequenced in a study of blood T cell repertoires in COVID-19. The assay was immunoSEQ multiplex PCR, and TCRdb's table has in-frame clones only and misses some. The table has roughly 280,000 clones, about nine tenths seen once; the top ten hold 2% to 2.5%. The sequenced material came from peripheral blood. These receptors came from a man between 45 and 60 years old with acute or convalescent COVID-19.

Concerning this clone itself: Other DNA sequences within the sample encode an identical CDR3. This chain joins TRBV20-1 and TRBJ1-2; TRBD1 matches at 8 bases. From germline, CDR1 is DFQATT and CDR2 SNEGSKA (reference sequence). After removal of 6 bases from V and 5 bases from J, the junction contained 2 bases not matched to a gene. CDR3 length: 11 amino acids. As DNA, the CDR3 is TGCAGTGCCCGACAGGGGTATGGCTACACCTTC. Its translation: CSARQGYGYTF.

The chain couples TRBV20-1 to TRBJ1-3; D not resolved. The V gene's germline CDR1 is DFQATT and CDR2 SNEGSKA (reference sequence). V lost 4 bases to trimming and J lost 4 bases, with 5 bases between them. CDR3 length: 11 residues. The DNA of the CDR3 is TGCAGTGCTATAGTCGGAAACACCATATATTTT. As protein: CSAIVGNTIYF.

The chain has TRBV19 and TRBJ2-6; TRBD2 matches 8 bases. After removal of 7 bases from V and 1 base from J, the junction contained 9 bases not matched to a gene. Germline-derived CDR1 and CDR2 are LNHDA and SQIVND (reference sequence). The CDR3 is made up of 17 amino acids. CDR3 residues: CASTRGGTGSGANVLTF. The CDR3 region has the DNA TGTGCCAGTACCCGGGGGGGAACGGGGTCTGGGGCCAACGTCCTGACTTTC.

The chain is built from TRBV6-5 and TRBJ2-1; TRBD1 aligns across 8 bases. There are 15 residues in the CDR3. V shed 6 bases, J shed 7 bases, and the junction held 11 bases outside the gene matches. Looked up from germline, CDR1 is MNHEY and CDR2 is SVGAGI. The CDR3 spells CASRQTGQVRNEQFF. CDR3 DNA: TGTGCCAGCAGACAAACGGGACAGGTTCGTAATGAGCAGTTCTTC.

V usage is TRBV5-1 and J usage is TRBJ2-3; 13 bases agree with TRBD2. Germline V gene sequence: CDR1 SGHRS, CDR2 YFSETQ. This CDR3 spans 16 amino acids. Trimming at V came to 4 bases and at J to 6 bases, leaving 8 bases not matched to a gene. CDR3: CASSPLAGGNSDTQYF. The CDR3 bases are TGCGCCAGCAGCCCACTAGCGGGGGGGAATTCGGATACGCAGTATTTT.

The chain uses TRBV7-6 and TRBJ2-5; D gene uncertain. Germline V gives CDR1 SGHVS, CDR2 FNYEAQ. The V end was cut by 2 bases, the J end by 3 bases, with 7 bases between. The CDR3 has 13 amino acids. The CDR3 DNA follows: TGTGCCAGCAGCTTACGACACGAAGAGACCCAGTACTTC. Encoded protein: CASSLRHEETQYF.

This clone has a handful of counts. The V gene is TRBV10-1, the J gene TRBJ1-2, with 8 nucleotides matching TRBD1. This CDR3 is 13 amino acids long. Per germline, CDR1 WNHNN and CDR2 SYGVQD (reference sequence). Losses at the gene ends were 4 bases for V and 4 bases for J; bases not matched to a gene: 2. The CDR3 nucleotides are TGCGCCAGCAGTGCAGGGGGCGGCTATGGCTACACCTTC. It specifies CASSAGGGYGYTF.

DNA for the CDR3: TGTGCCAGCAGCCCGGGGGTATCGGGAGAGACCCAGTACTTC. It translates to CASSPGVSGETQYF. This rearrangement joins TRBV5-5 to TRBJ2-5; TRBD2 might be the D (6 bases). CDR1 is SGHKS, CDR2 YYEKEE, per germline (reference sequence). The CDR3 spans 14 residues. V was trimmed by 4 bases and J by 4 bases, leaving 14 bases between them.

The V gene is TRBV7-3, the J gene TRBJ2-5, with a tentative D call TRBD2 (5 bases). CDR3 size: 15 residues. With 4 bases removed from V and 5 bases from J, the gap between germline ends came to 17 bases. In germline, CDR1 is SGHTA, CDR2 FQGTGA. The CDR3, as DNA: TGTGCCAGCAGCTCCTCCCCCGGGCGGGTGGAGACCCAGTACTTC. Translating gives CASSSSPGRVETQYF.

This clone appeared a few times. V gene TRBV7-9 combines with J gene TRBJ1-1, with a weak D call TRBD1 (6 bases). The CDR3 sequence is 13 residues long. Germline loops: CDR1 SEHNR, CDR2 FQNEAQ (reference sequence). V was clipped by 8 bases and J by 0 bases, with 10 bases between them. CDR3: CASSTGMNTEAFF. CDR3 nucleotide sequence: TGTGCCAGCTCTACAGGGATGAACACTGAAGCTTTCTTT. Full variable domain (missing parts from reference TRBV7-9 and TRBJ1-1): DTGVSQNPRHKITKRGQNVTFRCDPISEHNRLYWYRQTLGQGPEFLTYFQNEAQLEKSRLLSDRFSAERPKGSFSTLEIQRTEQGDSAMYLCASSTGMNTEAFFGQGTRLTVV.

The chain couples TRBV7-6 to TRBJ1-3, with 7 bases fitting TRBD1. CDR1 and CDR2 (germline): SGHVS, FNYEAQ. This CDR3 is 16 amino acids long. The J segment lost 4 bases and the V segment lost 4 bases, leaving 10 bases of the junction unmatched. The chain's CDR3 is CASSSMTGTIGNTIYF. CDR3 bases: TGTGCCAGCAGCTCAATGACAGGGACAATCGGAAACACCATATATTTT.

This sequence joins TRBV23-1 and TRBJ2-1; TRBD1 matches at 8 bases. TRBV23-1 is designated an ORF whose function remains uncertain. The junction had 12 bases not matched to a gene; V was cut back by 10 bases and J by 4 bases. This CDR3 has 15 residues. DNA of the CDR3: TGCGCCAACCCCCCGTGGCAGGGGGCGTACAATGAGCAGTTCTTC. It is translated as CANPPWQGAYNEQFF.

The chain links TRBV6-2 or TRBV6-3 to TRBJ1-4; D is unresolved. Trimming shortened V by 2 bases and J by 8 bases, and 12 bases separated the two germline ends. Germline V CDR1 and CDR2: MNHEY, SVGEGT. The CDR3 has 14 amino acids. CDR3 residues: CASSYEGPREKLFF. DNA for the CDR3: TGTGCCAGCAGTTACGAGGGCCCTCGAGAAAAACTGTTTTTT.

The chain has TRBV3-1 (or the pseudogene TRBV3-2) and TRBJ2-2; 15 bases agree with TRBD2. Germline CDR1 and CDR2: LGHDT and YNNKEL (reference sequence). The CDR3 runs to 16 residues. Trimming removed 3 bases from V and 6 bases from J; junction bases left unmatched: 2. The CDR3 nucleotides are TGTGCCAGCAGCCAGGGACTAGCGGGGGGCCCCGGGGAGCTGTTTTTT. Protein: CASSQGLAGGPGELFF.

This chain connects TRBV7-6 to TRBJ2-1, with 8 bases fitting TRBD2. CDR3 length: 15 amino acids. V dropped 2 bases and J dropped 2; count of bases not matched to a gene: 2. CDR1 and CDR2 (germline): SGHVS, FNYEAQ. CDR3 DNA sequence: TGTGCCAGCAGCTTAATGGGACTAGCCTACAATGAGCAGTTCTTC. This codes for CASSLMGLAYNEQFF.

The chain employs TRBV29-1 and TRBJ2-2, with 8 bases identical to TRBD1. Germline CDR1 and CDR2: SQVTM and ANQGSEA. The ends lost 7 bases at V and 4 bases at J; junction bases unmatched: 8. This CDR3 has 14 residues. Written as DNA, the CDR3 is TGCAGCGGACAGGGGAAAACTCGCACCGGGGAGCTGTTTTTT. This encodes CSGQGKTRTGELFF.

In this sample, this clone turned up many times. The chain links TRBV20-1 to TRBJ2-1, with TRBD1 as a possible D gene (6 bases). V was shortened by 5 bases and J by 10 bases, with 6 bases between the two germline ends. The CDR3 sequence is 9 residues long. Germline V gene sequence: CDR1 DFQATT, CDR2 SNEGSKA (reference sequence). The CDR3 DNA sequence: TGCAGTGCTGGGGGCGAGCAGTTCTTC. It specifies CSAGGEQFF.

J is TRBJ2-7 and V is TRBV6-1, with 8 bases lining up with TRBD2. Germline assignment: CDR1 MNHNS and CDR2 SASEGT. The junction had 15 bases not matched to a gene; V was cut back by 2 bases and J by 9 bases. The CDR3 contains 16 residues. CDR3 in DNA: TGTGCCAGCAGTGAACCCATACTAGCGGTGATGGCTCCGCAGTACTTC. It codes for CASSEPILAVMAPQYF.

The chain joins TRBV27 to TRBJ2-5, with 11 bases fitting TRBD2. Germline V gene sequence: CDR1 MNHEY, CDR2 SMNVEV (reference sequence). The CDR3 runs to 16 residues. Unmatched junction bases numbered 9, after V lost 5 bases and J lost 4 bases. For the CDR3, the DNA is TGTGCCAGCAGTCCTACTCTAGCGGGGGGATTAGAGACCCAGTACTTC. Its translation is CASSPTLAGGLETQYF.

The V call is TRBV9, the J call TRBJ2-3, with a weak D call TRBD1 (5 bases). V was clipped by 0 bases and J by 10 bases, with 9 bases between them. The CDR3 covers 12 residues. The germline V gene encodes CDR1 SGDLS and CDR2 YYNGEE. The CDR3 bases are TGTGCCAGCAGCGTAGTGGGCAGGGCGCAGTATTTT. This translates into CASSVVGRAQYF.

The genes are TRBV29-1 and TRBJ2-5, with D hard to call. Germline CDR1 SQVTM, CDR2 ANQGSEA. This CDR3 spans 13 amino acids. Deletions cut 3 bases from V and 1 base from J, with 9 bases between. Here the CDR3 DNA reads TGCAGCGTTGACGGGTCCCTCCAAGAGACCCAGTACTTC. Protein: CSVDGSLQETQYF.

V is TRBV7-3 and J is TRBJ1-6; 7 bases align to TRBD1. The germline V gene encodes CDR1 SGHTA and CDR2 FQGTGA. V lost 4 bases to trimming and J lost 5 bases; unmatched junction nucleotides: 5. There are 15 residues in the CDR3. The CDR3, as DNA: TGTGCCAGCAGCTACGCCGGGACAGATAATTCACCCCTCCACTTT. Translated, it gives CASSYAGTDNSPLHF.

The chain uses TRBV2 and TRBJ2-2; no firm D call. Per germline, CDR1 SNHLY and CDR2 FYNNEI. The V gene lost 3 bases and the J gene lost 6 bases, with 8 bases spanning the gap. This CDR3 comprises 13 residues. The CDR3 region is CASSEVRAGELFF. The DNA for the CDR3 is TGTGCCAGCAGTGAGGTACGCGCCGGGGAGCTGTTTTTT.